This T cell receptor (beta chain) appears in the sequencing data of a study of regulatory T cells in long-lasting Graves disease. Time point noted: newly diagnosed GD, antithyroid drugs for less than 3 months. PBMCs were the source of the RNA used for TCR sequencing. CDR3 regions were amplified by Arm-PCR using iRepertoire HTBI primers to build TCR beta libraries. MiXCR, applied by TCRdb to the multiplex PCR reads, yields one record per CDR3 protein. Of about 330,000 distinct CDR3 sequences in the sample, 15% to 20% were seen once. The same data also contributed to another study, on T cells in Graves' hyperthyroidism and ophthalmopathy.

The material was peripheral blood mononuclear cells (PBMCs), obtained at new diagnosis, from a patient treated with antithyroid drugs. The sequence came from a woman aged 18-29 years with Graves disease.

The CDR3 region is CAIQGASEQPQHF. The CDR3 region has the DNA TGTGCCATCCAGGGGGCTTCGGAGCAGCCCCAGCATTTT. The chain couples TRBV10-3 to TRBJ1-5, with TRBD1 matching over 8 bases. Germline values: CDR1 ENHRY, CDR2 SYGVKD. Germline trimming cut 8 bases from V and 7 bases from J; bases unmatched to any gene: 7. The CDR3 covers 13 residues.